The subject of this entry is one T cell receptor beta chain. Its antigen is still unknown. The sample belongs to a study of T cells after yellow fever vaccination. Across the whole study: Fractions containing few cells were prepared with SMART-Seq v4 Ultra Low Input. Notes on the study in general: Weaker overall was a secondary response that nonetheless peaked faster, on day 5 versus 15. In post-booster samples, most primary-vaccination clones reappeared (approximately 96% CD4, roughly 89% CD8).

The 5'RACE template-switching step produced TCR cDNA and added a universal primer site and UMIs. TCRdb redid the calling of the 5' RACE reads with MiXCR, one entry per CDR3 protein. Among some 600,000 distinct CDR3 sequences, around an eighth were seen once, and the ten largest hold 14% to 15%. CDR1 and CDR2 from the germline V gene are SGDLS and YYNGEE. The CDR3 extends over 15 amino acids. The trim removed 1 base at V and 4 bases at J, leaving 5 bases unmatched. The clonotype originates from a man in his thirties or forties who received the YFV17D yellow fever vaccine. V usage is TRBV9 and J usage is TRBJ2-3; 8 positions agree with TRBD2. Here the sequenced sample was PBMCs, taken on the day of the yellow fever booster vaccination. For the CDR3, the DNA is TGTGCCAGCAGCGTATCGGGAGGGCCGGCAGATACGCAGTATTTT. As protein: CASSVSGGPADTQYF. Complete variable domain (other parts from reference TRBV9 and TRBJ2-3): DSGVTQTPKHLITATGQRVTLRCSPRSGDLSVYWYQQSLDQGLQFLIQYYNGEERAKGNILERFSAQQFPDLHSELNLSSLELGDSALYFCASSVSGGPADTQYFGPGTRLTVL.